The 30 T cell receptor beta chains below come from one sample, sequenced in a study. Adaptor-ligated barcode primers were used to amplify TRBV12-4/TRBJ1-2 clonotypes. TCRdb recomputed calls from the multiplex PCR reads with MiXCR, one row per CDR3 protein. The sample consists of about 1,300 distinct CDR3 sequences, roughly 21% of them appearing once. The sequenced sample consisted of memory CD4+ T cells sorted from blood. Noted subset: memory CD4+ T cells, CD4+CD45RO+CD25-. These receptors all stem from a female donor with breast cancer.

Within the sample, this clonotype is large. CDR3 sequence (DNA): TGTGCCAGCAGTTCCCGGACAGCAGTGATTGGCTACACCTTC. It is translated as CASSSRTAVIGYTF. The chain has TRBV12-3 or TRBV12-4 and TRBJ1-2, with D possibly being TRBD1 (6 bases). The length of the CDR3 is 14 residues. V dropped 4 bases and J dropped 7 bases, with 16 bases sitting between them.

Judged by abundance, this clonotype is medium-sized. The chain combines TRBV12-3 or TRBV12-4 with TRBJ1-2; a possible D gene is TRBD1 (5 bases). Trimming left V 6 bases short and J 7 bases short, with 21 bases between. The CDR3 spans 15 residues. Here the CDR3 reads CASSTRQTPRGGYTF. The DNA of the CDR3 is TGTGCCAGCAGCACTCGACAGACTCCACGAGGTGGCTACACCTTC.

The rearrangement uses TRBV12-3 or TRBV12-4 and TRBJ1-2, with 8 bases fitting TRBD1. The CDR3 has 14 amino acids. Trimming removed 4 bases from V and 3 bases from J; junction bases left unmatched: 4. The CDR3 DNA is TGTGCCAGCAGTTGGACAGGGAGGGACTATGGCTACACCTTC. This sequence encodes CASSWTGRDYGYTF.

Within the sample, this clonotype is large. The chain carries TRBV12-3 or TRBV12-4 and TRBJ1-2, with D perhaps TRBD1 (6 bases). V shed 6 bases and J shed 8 bases, with 22 bases lying between them. CDR3 size: 15 residues. The CDR3 is CASSEPGHRLRGYTF. DNA for the CDR3: TGTGCCAGCAGCGAGCCGGGACACAGGTTGCGGGGCTACACCTTC.

This rearrangement joins TRBV12-3 or TRBV12-4 to TRBJ1-2; D not certain. The CDR3 runs to 13 residues. V was trimmed by 4 bases and J by 8 bases, leaving 14 bases between them. As DNA, the CDR3 is TGTGCCAGCAGTTACAGCAGAGCGGGAGGCTACACCTTC. It yields the protein CASSYSRAGGYTF.

By share, this clonotype counts as large. The CDR3 nucleotides are TGTGCCAGCATGAGGGCGTTGAACTATGGCTACACCTTC. It codes for CASMRALNYGYTF. V gene TRBV12-3 or TRBV12-4 combines with J gene TRBJ1-2; no firm D call. This CDR3 comprises 13 residues. The ends were cut back, 7 bases at V and 2 bases at J, with 11 bases in the middle.

In regard to this clonotype: The junction differs from germline at one of its ends, possibly a read error. The gene calls are TRBV12-3 or TRBV12-4 and TRBJ1-2; TRBD1 is a possible D gene (6 bases). The CDR3 runs to 13 residues. This CDR3 reads CVSSFARGGGYTF. In DNA, the CDR3 is TGTGTCAGCAGTTTCGCCAGGGGAGGTGGCTACACCTTC.

In its sample, this clonotype ranks as large. This chain connects TRBV12-3 or TRBV12-4 to TRBJ1-2; no clear D gene. V lost 0 bases to trimming and J lost 8 bases, with 22 bases between them. The length of the CDR3 is 17 residues. The chain's CDR3 is CASSLAGTRSANWGYTF. DNA for the CDR3: TGTGCCAGCAGTTTAGCAGGCACACGCTCTGCTAATTGGGGCTACACCTTC.

By its share, this clonotype is medium-sized (0.01 to 0.1%). The chain employs TRBV12-3 or TRBV12-4 and TRBJ1-2; a weak D match, TRBD1 (6 bases). This CDR3 spans 12 amino acids. V lost 6 bases and J 6 bases, leaving 11 bases between the germline ends. In DNA form, the CDR3 reads TGTGCCAGCAGCCGGACAGCGGATGGCTACACCTTC. Protein sequence: CASSRTADGYTF.

The V gene is TRBV12-3 or TRBV12-4, the J gene TRBJ1-2; no reliable D call. Trimming left V 6 bases short and J 2 bases short, with 16 bases between. CDR3 length: 15 residues. This CDR3 is CASSNREGGNYGYTF. DNA of the CDR3: TGTGCCAGCAGCAACCGGGAGGGCGGCAACTATGGCTACACCTTC.

Worth noting for this clonotype: At one boundary the junction diverges from the germline segment, which might be a read error. The rearrangement joins TRBV12-3 or TRBV12-4 to TRBJ1-2, with D hard to call. There are 10 residues in the CDR3. The CDR3 is CASSLAGAVF. Here the CDR3 DNA reads TGTGCCAGCAGTTTAGCCGGAGCAGTATTC.

This clonotype is deemed medium-sized. J is TRBJ1-2 and V is TRBV12-3 or TRBV12-4, with 8 bases aligning to TRBD1. CDR3 size: 13 residues. J gave up 4 bases and V 5 bases, and 3 bases lay outside the gene matches. CDR3 nucleotide sequence: TGTGCCAGCAGTGGACAGGGAAGCTATGGCTACACCTTC. Its protein product is CASSGQGSYGYTF.

By share of the sample, this clonotype is large. The chain is built from TRBV12-3 or TRBV12-4 and TRBJ1-2; 7 bases match TRBD1. This CDR3 is 14 amino acids long. V lost 3 bases to trimming and J lost 1 base; unmatched junction nucleotides: 2. The CDR3 loop reads CASSFGTVNYGYTF. The CDR3, as DNA: TGTGCCAGCAGTTTCGGGACAGTTAACTATGGCTACACCTTC.

This clonotype was counted a few times. This chain links TRBV12-3 or TRBV12-4 with TRBJ1-2; D not resolved. Trimming took 4 bases from V and 8 from J, leaving 11 bases between them. The CDR3 contains 12 residues. The CDR3 here is CASSSFTKGYTF. The CDR3, as DNA: TGTGCCAGCAGTTCTTTTACGAAGGGCTACACCTTC.

This clonotype is judged large (0.1 to 1%). The chain uses TRBV12-3 or TRBV12-4 and TRBJ1-2, with D possibly TRBD1 on 6 matching bases. This CDR3 spans 14 amino acids. Trimming removed 2 bases from V and 3 bases from J, with 10 bases in between. CDR3 DNA sequence: TGTGCCAGCAGTTTAAGGGGACACTACTATGGCTACACCTTC. This gives the protein CASSLRGHYYGYTF.

The chain carries TRBV12-3 or TRBV12-4 and TRBJ1-2; maybe TRBD1 (6 bases). CDR3 size: 15 residues. V was trimmed by 5 bases and J by 4 bases, leaving 17 bases between them. The CDR3 is CASSRDTIGTYGYTF. The DNA of the CDR3 is TGTGCCAGCAGTCGGGACACGATCGGTACCTATGGCTACACCTTC.

This clonotype is judged large. V is TRBV12-3 or TRBV12-4 and J is TRBJ1-2, with D unclear. The CDR3 loop spans 12 amino acids. Trimming shortened V by 5 bases and J by 8 bases, and 12 bases separated the two germline ends. CDR3 sequence: CASSAGGRGYTF. The CDR3, as DNA: TGTGCCAGCAGTGCAGGAGGGAGAGGCTACACCTTC.

By share, this clonotype counts as large. This rearrangement joins TRBV12-3 or TRBV12-4 to TRBJ1-2; D ambiguous. CDR3 length: 13 amino acids. The V and J ends lost 1 base and 7 bases respectively, with 10 bases between them. The CDR3 sequence: CASSLGQRGGYTF. DNA for the CDR3: TGTGCCAGCAGTTTAGGGCAACGGGGTGGCTACACCTTC.

CDR3 in DNA: TGTGCCAGCAGCCGGACAGGGAACTATGGCTACACCTTC. Its translation: CASSRTGNYGYTF. The chain employs TRBV12-3 or TRBV12-4 and TRBJ1-2; 8 bases align to TRBD1. V was clipped by 6 bases and J by 2 bases; unmatched bases: 2. The CDR3 runs 13 residues.

This clonotype is classed as large. This sequence joins TRBV12-3 or TRBV12-4 and TRBJ1-2; tentatively, D is TRBD1 (5 bases). This CDR3 contains 13 residues. Trimming left V 7 bases short and J 2 bases short, with 11 bases between. CDR3 coding DNA: TGTGCCAGCAAACTTCAGGGAAACTATGGCTACACCTTC. This encodes CASKLQGNYGYTF.

This chain connects TRBV12-3 or TRBV12-4 to TRBJ1-2; no clear D gene. The CDR3 is 16 amino acids. V was cut by 1 base and J by 13 bases, with 25 bases left in between. CDR3 sequence (DNA): TGTGCCAGCAGTTTAGGGCCGCTGGGCCTTAAAAGATCGTGCACCTTC. Encoded protein: CASSLGPLGLKRSCTF.

This clonotype ranks as large (0.1 to 1%). This chain uses TRBV12-3 or TRBV12-4 with TRBJ1-2, with D perhaps matching TRBD1 (6 bases). The germline V and J ends were trimmed by 5 bases and 4 bases, with 14 bases remaining between them. The CDR3 has 14 residues. DNA for the CDR3: TGTGCCAGCAGTGCCTGGACAGAGACCTATGGCTACACCTTC. Protein product: CASSAWTETYGYTF.

This clonotype appeared a few times. V and J are TRBV12-3 or TRBV12-4 and TRBJ1-2; 8 bases match TRBD1. The trim removed 5 bases at V and 2 bases at J, leaving 10 bases unmatched. The CDR3 spans 16 residues. CDR3: CASSPRDRHLNYGYTF. The CDR3 region has the DNA TGTGCCAGCAGTCCGCGGGACAGGCACCTAAACTATGGCTACACCTTC.

This clonotype is large within its sample. The chain uses TRBV12-3 or TRBV12-4 and TRBJ1-2, with a tentative D call TRBD1 (6 bases). V shed 6 bases and J shed 4 bases, with 12 bases lying between them. The CDR3 runs 13 residues. CDR3 nucleotides: TGTGCCAGCAGAGCAGGGGTCCCCTATGGCTACACCTTC. Translation: CASRAGVPYGYTF.

This clonotype is medium-sized within its sample. V is TRBV12-3 or TRBV12-4 and J is TRBJ1-2; 9 bases fit TRBD1. The CDR3 consists of 15 residues. J gave up 8 bases and V 2 bases, and 9 bases lay outside the gene matches. The DNA of the CDR3 is TGTGCCAGCAGTTTACGACTCCGGGACAGGGACGGCTACACCTTC. It encodes CASSLRLRDRDGYTF.

Relative to its sample, this clonotype is medium-sized. V is TRBV12-3 or TRBV12-4 and J is TRBJ1-2; D call uncertain. The CDR3 runs 13 residues. Trimming stripped 0 bases from V and 6 bases from J, with 8 bases between. CDR3 DNA sequence: TGTGCCAGCAGTTTAGCGCCGGGAAATGGCTACACCTTC. Protein product: CASSLAPGNGYTF.

This clonotype rates as large. The chain employs TRBV12-3 or TRBV12-4 and TRBJ1-2; D remains unclear. The CDR3 loop spans 12 amino acids. Trimming cost V 3 bases and J 8 bases, with 10 bases left between them. The CDR3 reads CASSFSRSGYTF. CDR3 coding DNA: TGTGCCAGCAGTTTCAGCCGATCGGGCTACACCTTC.

The rearrangement links TRBV12-3 or TRBV12-4 to TRBJ1-2; D not certain. V lost 5 bases and J lost 6, with 16 bases in between. The CDR3 runs 14 residues. CDR3 amino acids: CASSLMRLGNGYTF. The DNA for the CDR3 is TGTGCCAGCAGTCTAATGAGGTTGGGGAATGGCTACACCTTC.

This rearrangement joins TRBV12-3 or TRBV12-4 to TRBJ1-2; the D gene is possibly TRBD1 (6 bases). Trimming left V 8 bases short and J 4 bases short, with 20 bases between. This CDR3 has 15 amino acids. CDR3 coding DNA: TGTGCCAGCGGTTCTCCGACAGGAGACTTCTATGGCTACACCTTC. Translating gives CASGSPTGDFYGYTF.

The chain recombines TRBV12-3 or TRBV12-4 with TRBJ1-2; 7 bases map to TRBD1. V shed 5 bases, J shed 4 bases, and the junction held 4 bases outside the gene matches. This CDR3 has 13 residues. The CDR3 DNA reads as TGTGCCAGCAGTCGCGACAGGGTCTATGGCTACACCTTC. It specifies CASSRDRVYGYTF.